Sequencing of this TCR beta chain was carried out in a study of blood T cell repertoires in COVID-19 (dated by TCRdb to 2018 to 2020). About the investigation overall: The collaborator samples originated in the United States, Italy and Spain and spanned the acute and convalescent phases of COVID-19. The prospective study material was composed of cDNA or gDNA derived from T cells, B-cell-depleted T cells, or PBMCs. The dataset comprised deeply sampled blood TCRbeta repertoires from subjects exposed to, actively infected with, or recovered from COVID-19. The repertoires were released in a freely available public database intended as a resource for research on the immune response to SARS-CoV-2. The samples were drawn from two sources: the first 160 participants of the ongoing ImmuneRACE study, and 1,000 to 1,500 subjects contributed by 6 global collaborators. Nearly every sample came with metadata listing a de-identified subject ID, COVID-19 status, age in years and sex. HLA class I and class II types, where available, came from metadata supplied by the sample provider rather than from assay-based typing.

The paper as a whole reports these results and caveats: Clinical and demographic metadata were provided uncurated, with the amount varying by source and participant.

TCRbeta CDR3 regions were amplified from genomic DNA using the immunoSEQ Assay, a bias-controlled multiplex PCR. Under the source paper's analysis protocol: Nucleated cell counts per sample were estimated from amplification of reference gene primers within the assay. To quantify the absolute abundance of each unique TCRbeta CDR3 rearrangement, sequence reads were collapsed and filtered. For each sample, productive Simpson clonality was calculated as the square root of Simpson's diversity index across productive rearrangements. TCRdb's version of the immuneACCESS table is confined to in-frame rearrangements and falls short of the full clone set. An unresolved V gene accounts for under half of the shortfall where checked; the remainder is of unknown origin. From that table come the V and J calls and clone size; the DNA was used to work out D and trimming. Here the sample has around 150,000 clones; approximately 85% occur a single time. Around 1.1% of the sample comes from the top ten.

Turning to this clone: The specificity of this receptor is unknown. The input lacks base qualities; no much larger clone sits a single base away.

Taken from the germline V gene, the CDR1 and CDR2 loops are MNHEY and SVGAGI. V loses 5 bases of germline sequence and J loses 8 bases, and the interval between the two ends is 18 bases. Measured from the cysteine to the phenylalanine, the CDR3 is 14 residues long. The only DNA kept is the CDR3, 42 bases in frame from the first base. Each collaborating institution followed its own protocols to collect whole blood in K2EDTA tubes. For TCRbeta analysis, collaborators shipped samples as frozen whole blood, isolated PBMCs, or DNA extracted from either of those sample types. Recombination joined TRBV6-5 with TRBJ1-2; tentative D gene TRBD1, with 6 bases matching. Sample: peripheral blood. The clonotype comes from a man aged 35-49 years with acute or convalescent COVID-19. The nucleotide sequence is given as TGTGCCAGCAGTCAGACAGGAGAGAGGCGCGGCTACACCTTC. It translates as CASSQTGERRGYTF.